Shown below are 5 T cell receptor beta chains from a single sample sequenced in a study of identical twins. One entry per CDR3 protein results from TCRdb running MiXCR on the 5' RACE reads. The sample has 700,000 to 950,000 distinct CDR3 sequences, around 12% seen once; the top ten hold about 1.5%. These data also featured in a second study, about yellow fever vaccine responses in identical twins.

Source material: PBMCs. Source of these receptors: a woman between 18 and 30 years old in good health.

The CDR3 DNA reads as TGTGCCAGCAGCGGCACAGGGGGCCCCTACAATGAGCAGTTCTTC. Residues: CASSGTGGPYNEQFF. The gene calls are TRBV3-1 and TRBJ2-1, with 9 bases that match TRBD1. V lost 5 bases to trimming and J lost 2 bases; unmatched junction nucleotides: 4. Germline CDR1 LGHDT, CDR2 YNNKEL (reference sequence). The CDR3 loop spans 15 amino acids.

The rearrangement links TRBV25-1 to TRBJ2-3; 10 bases align to TRBD2. Germline CDR1 MGHDK, CDR2 SYGVNS. CDR3 length equals 20 residues. J was trimmed by 3 bases and V by 4 bases; bases with no gene match: 19. The CDR3: CASSVDHGASGGPGTDTQYF. CDR3 nucleotide sequence: TGTGCCAGCAGTGTGGACCATGGGGCTAGCGGGGGCCCGGGGACAGATACGCAGTATTTT.

This clonotype occurred many times. This rearrangement joins TRBV4-1 to TRBJ1-1; 7 nucleotides agree with TRBD1. CDR1 and CDR2 from the germline V gene are MGHRA and YSYEKL. J was trimmed by 0 bases and V by 0 bases; bases with no gene match: 1. The CDR3 extends over 15 amino acids. The CDR3 DNA is TGCGCCAGCAGCCAAGAAACAGGGGTGAACACTGAAGCTTTCTTT. Translating it yields CASSQETGVNTEAFF.

In nucleotides, the CDR3 is TGTGCCAGCAGTTACTCCCAAGGACGGATGGCTGTCACCTTC. Amino acid sequence: CASSYSQGRMAVTF. The rearrangement links TRBV6-5 to TRBJ1-2; D not certain. V was pared by 0 bases and J by 13 bases, with 18 bases between. CDR3 length: 14 residues. CDR1 is MNHEY, CDR2 SVGAGI, per germline.

V and J are TRBV5-1 and TRBJ1-2; a weak D match, TRBD1 (5 bases). The V end was cut by 0 bases, the J end by 2 bases, with 14 bases between. This CDR3 contains 16 residues. Germline CDR1 is SGHRS and CDR2 is YFSETQ. This chain's CDR3 is CASSLGELTENYGYTF. The CDR3 bases are TGCGCCAGCAGCTTGGGGGAATTGACAGAAAACTATGGCTACACCTTC. The whole variable domain, remainder taken from reference TRBV5-1 and TRBJ1-2, is KAGVTQTPRYLIKTRGQQVTLSCSPISGHRSVSWYQQTPGQGLQFLFEYFSETQRNKGNFPGRFSGRQFSNSRSEMNVSTLELGDSALYLCASSLGELTENYGYTFGSGTRLTVV.